The entry below describes one TCR beta chain. The data were obtained in a study of blood T cell repertoires in COVID-19. Overall study context: COVID-19 samples collected from the United States, Italy and Spain covered acute and convalescent phases. PBMCs, B-cell-depleted T cells, or T cells provided the cDNA or gDNA that made up the material.

This CDR3 spans 12 amino acids. Deletions cut 5 bases from V and 5 bases from J, with 8 bases between. Per the germline V gene, CDR1 is KGHDR and CDR2 is SFDVKD. Sequencing used immunoSEQ multiplex PCR; TCRdb keeps in-frame clones, though not all of them. Seen here are 200,000 or so clones, around 80% observed once, and the top ten hold around 7.4%. In assigning cohorts, the study relied on participant-reported clinical history. This TCR came from a woman aged 35 to 49 with acute COVID-19. The sample was PBMCs or T cells enriched from blood (not recorded which). The rearrangement joins TRBV24-1 to TRBJ1-2, with D possibly being TRBD1 (5 bases). CDR3 sequence reads: CATSAGGYGYTF. Written as DNA, the CDR3 is TGTGCCACCAGTGCTGGGGGGTATGGCTACACCTTC.